This T cell receptor beta chain was observed in a study of T cell changes during pregnancy in multiple sclerosis. The assay was immunoSEQ multiplex PCR, and TCRdb's table has in-frame clones only and misses some. The table has 40,000 to 55,000 clones, over 90% seen once; the top ten hold around 0.25%. This clonotype was sampled from a female donor with multiple sclerosis, enrolled in a pregnancy study. Sample: CD4+ T cells from peripheral blood mononuclear cells, taken in the second trimester of pregnancy.

In DNA form, the CDR3 reads TGCGCCAGCAGCTTGGAGAAGACTAGCGGGGGCGCCGATACGCAGTATTTT. Its protein product is CASSLEKTSGGADTQYF. This chain uses TRBV5-1 with TRBJ2-3; 12 bases match TRBD2. The junction had 8 bases not matched to a gene; V was cut back by 0 bases and J by 6 bases. This CDR3 has 17 amino acids. Per the germline V gene, CDR1 is SGHRS and CDR2 is YFSETQ.